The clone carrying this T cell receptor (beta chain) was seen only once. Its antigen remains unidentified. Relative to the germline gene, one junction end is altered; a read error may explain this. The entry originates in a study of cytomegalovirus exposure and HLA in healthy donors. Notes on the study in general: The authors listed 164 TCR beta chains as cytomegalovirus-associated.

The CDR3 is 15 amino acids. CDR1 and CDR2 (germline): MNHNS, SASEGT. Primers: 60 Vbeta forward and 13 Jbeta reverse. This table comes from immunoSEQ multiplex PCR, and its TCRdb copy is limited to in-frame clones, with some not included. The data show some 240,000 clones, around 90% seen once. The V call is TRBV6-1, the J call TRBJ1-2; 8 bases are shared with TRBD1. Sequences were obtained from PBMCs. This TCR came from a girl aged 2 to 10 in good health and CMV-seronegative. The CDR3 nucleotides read TGTGCCAGCAGAGAAGGGGGACAGGATTCCTATGGCTACACCTTC. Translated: CASREGGQDSYGYTF.